This section outlines one T cell receptor (beta chain) sequence together with its context. The CDR3 is made up of 14 amino acids. The ends were cut back, 6 bases at V and 0 bases at J, with 10 bases in the middle. Germline V gene data show CDR1 as SGHVS and CDR2 as FQNEAQ. These data are taken from a study of blood T cell repertoires in COVID-19. About the study: The samples span acute and convalescent COVID-19 from the United States, Italy and Spain. The analysed material was cDNA or gDNA that came from T cells, B-cell-depleted T cells, or PBMCs.

Under the authors' procedure: Scientists estimated how many nucleated cells there were by amplifying reference gene primers. This table comes from immunoSEQ multiplex PCR, and its TCRdb copy is limited to in-frame clones, with some not included. Clone size and V and J calls were adopted from that table, with D and trimming inferred from the DNA. The sample records more than 90,000 clones, 75% to 90% being singletons. This TCR was recovered from a human donor in a cohort sampled during active COVID-19. The V call is TRBV7-8, the J call TRBJ2-3, with D perhaps TRBD1 (5 bases). Sample: peripheral blood. DNA for the CDR3: TGTGCCAGCAGGGGTAGGGGTAGCACAGATACGCAGTATTTT. As protein: CASRGRGSTDTQYF.